Listed below are T cell receptor beta chains from one sample, sequenced in a study of blood T cell repertoires in COVID-19. TCRdb keeps only in-frame clones here, not all; method: immunoSEQ multiplex PCR. The data hold about 140,000 clones, with around 82% observed a single time. Sequencing was carried out using peripheral blood. These receptors originate from a human donor in a cohort sampled during active COVID-19. CDR3s include the opening cysteine and the closing phenylalanine or tryptophan. The order of the fields is V gene, J gene, D gene, clone size, CDR3 protein, CDR3 DNA. A D gene is named only where the DNA matches it firmly. Not all rows give a size; the values are once, few, many and, for expanded clones, a class.

TRBV29-1	TRBJ2-3	TRBD2	few	CSVDQRGGVDTQYF	TGCAGCGTAGATCAGCGGGGGGGAGTAGATACGCAGTATTTT
TRBV5-1	TRBJ1-2	NA	NA	CASSLKQSPNYGYTF	TGCGCCAGCAGCTTGAAACAGTCACCTAACTATGGCTACACCTTC
TRBV28	TRBJ2-2	TRBD1	NA	CASRRTRDRGQSGVIGELFF	TGTGCCAGCAGACGAACCCGGGACAGGGGTCAGTCCGGGGTTATCGGGGAGCTGTTTTTT
TRBV14	TRBJ2-5	TRBD2	NA	CASSHGSGGVLETQYF	TGTGCCAGCAGCCACGGTAGCGGGGGGGTATTGGAGACCCAGTACTTC
TRBV2	TRBJ2-3	TRBD2	once	CASRVTSGGDTDTQYF	TGTGCCAGCAGGGTGACTAGCGGGGGGGACACAGATACGCAGTATTTT
TRBV3-1/TRBV3-2	TRBJ2-5	NA	NA	CASSQDLGETQYF	TGTGCCAGCAGCCAAGATCTCGGGGAGACCCAGTACTTC
TRBV28	TRBJ2-1	NA	NA	CASSLSPGKQFF	TGTGCCAGCAGTTTATCTCCAGGAAAGCAGTTCTTC
TRBV20-1	TRBJ2-1	NA	NA	CSARGAPGQFF	TGCAGTGCTAGGGGGGCCCCCGGGCAGTTCTTC
TRBV7-2	TRBJ1-3	TRBD1	few	CASSSTGTGTGNTIYF	TGTGCCAGCAGCTCGACCGGGACAGGGACTGGAAACACCATATATTTT
TRBV25-1	TRBJ1-3	NA	NA	CASSEWRRASGNTIYF	TGTGCCAGCAGTGAATGGAGGAGGGCGTCTGGAAACACCATATATTTT
TRBV28	TRBJ2-5	NA	NA	CASSLAGRETQYF	TGTGCCAGCAGTCTCGCAGGGAGGGAGACCCAGTACTTC
TRBV18	TRBJ2-3	TRBD1	NA	CASSPRDRGRPATQYF	TGTGCCAGCTCACCCCGGGACAGGGGGCGTCCTGCTACGCAGTATTTT
TRBV15	TRBJ2-7	NA	NA	CATSRDSQAKALGEQYF	TGTGCCACCAGCAGAGATTCGCAGGCCAAGGCTTTGGGCGAGCAGTACTTC
TRBV6-4	TRBJ1-4	NA	NA	CASSPRVGFNEKLFF	TGTGCCAGCAGTCCGAGGGTCGGGTTTAATGAAAAACTGTTTTTT
TRBV6-2/TRBV6-3	TRBJ2-2	NA	NA	CASSPFGRNTGELFF	TGTGCCAGCAGTCCGTTCGGGAGGAACACCGGGGAGCTGTTTTTT
TRBV9	TRBJ2-3	TRBD1	NA	CASSVGTGGLTDTQYF	TGTGCCAGCAGCGTCGGGACAGGGGGACTCACAGATACGCAGTATTTT
TRBV10-2	TRBJ2-7	TRBD1	NA	CASSDWAGTGAYEQYF	TGCGCCAGCAGTGACTGGGCCGGGACAGGCGCCTACGAGCAGTACTTC
TRBV5-1	TRBJ2-7	TRBD1	NA	CASSYSSGTGSGREQYF	TGCGCCAGCAGCTATTCATCCGGGACAGGGAGCGGTCGCGAGCAGTACTTC
TRBV5-1	TRBJ1-4	NA	NA	CASSLRGATNEKLFF	TGCGCCAGCAGCTTGAGGGGCGCAACTAATGAAAAACTGTTTTTT
TRBV7-3	TRBJ2-3	NA	NA	CASSEYLSTDTQYF	TGTGCCAGCAGCGAGTACCTCAGCACAGATACGCAGTATTTT
TRBV6-5	TRBJ1-2	TRBD1	NA	CASSPTGAGGYTF	TGTGCCAGCAGTCCGACAGGGGCCGGTGGCTACACCTTC
TRBV10-1	TRBJ2-3	TRBD2	NA	CASSAAGLAPTQYF	TGCGCCAGCAGTGCCGCCGGACTAGCGCCTACGCAGTATTTT
TRBV11-3	TRBJ2-7	NA	NA	CASSLGRREQYF	TGTGCCAGCAGCTTAGGTCGTCGCGAGCAGTACTTC
TRBV7-9	TRBJ2-1	NA	NA	CASSSNHQLYNEQFF	TGTGCCAGCAGCTCGAATCATCAACTATACAATGAGCAGTTCTTC
TRBV27	TRBJ1-5	TRBD1	NA	CASSFRTGTNQPQHF	TGTGCCAGCAGTTTCAGGACAGGGACAAATCAGCCCCAGCATTTT
TRBV25-1	TRBJ1-2	NA	NA	CASRGWGHLKLNYGYTF	TGTGCCAGCAGAGGATGGGGACACCTAAAACTTAACTATGGCTACACCTTC
TRBV5-1	TRBJ2-1	NA	NA	CASSLELQGNEQFF	TGCGCCAGCAGCTTGGAGTTACAGGGAAATGAGCAGTTCTTC
TRBV28	TRBJ2-7	TRBD1	NA	CASRPGQIPGEQYF	TGTGCCAGCAGACCGGGACAGATACCTGGCGAGCAGTACTTC
TRBV6-6	TRBJ1-1	NA	NA	CASSYPPGAFF	TGTGCCAGCAGTTACCCCCCCGGGGCTTTCTTT
TRBV7-2	TRBJ1-6	TRBD1	NA	CASRDRGDNSPLHF	TGTGCCAGCCGGGACAGGGGGGATAATTCACCCCTCCACTTT
TRBV19	TRBJ2-4	NA	NA	CASSSGVLRNIQYF	TGTGCCAGTAGTTCGGGGGTCCTGCGAAACATTCAGTACTTC
TRBV5-4	TRBJ2-5	TRBD2	NA	CASSRTSGQETQYF	TGTGCCAGCAGTCGGACTAGCGGACAAGAGACCCAGTACTTC
TRBV3-1/TRBV3-2	TRBJ2-7	NA	NA	CASSQSHSYEQYF	TGTGCCAGCAGCCAGAGTCATTCCTACGAGCAGTACTTC
TRBV15	TRBJ2-1	NA	NA	CATSSDRDEQFF	TGTGCCACCAGCAGCGACCGGGATGAGCAGTTCTTC
TRBV10-3	TRBJ2-7	TRBD1	NA	CAISGGTGAGEQYF	TGTGCCATCAGTGGAGGGACAGGGGCCGGCGAGCAGTACTTC
TRBV6-6	TRBJ1-5	NA	NA	CASGGNQPQHF	TGTGCCAGCGGGGGGAATCAGCCCCAGCATTTT
TRBV7-9	TRBJ2-7	TRBD1	NA	CASSLGWTGVEQYF	TGTGCCAGCAGCTTAGGATGGACAGGGGTCGAGCAGTACTTC
TRBV18	TRBJ2-1	TRBD1	NA	CASSPDRSSYNEQFF	TGTGCCAGCTCACCGGACAGGAGCTCCTACAATGAGCAGTTCTTC
TRBV11-2	TRBJ2-5	NA	NA	CASSLDPSPGETQYF	TGTGCCAGCAGCTTAGATCCCTCCCCCGGGGAGACCCAGTACTTC
TRBV9	TRBJ1-1	NA	NA	CASSVTGGEAFF	TGTGCCAGCAGCGTCACGGGGGGTGAAGCTTTCTTT
TRBV19	TRBJ1-5	TRBD1	few	CASSIIGGQGSQPQHF	TGTGCCAGTAGTATAATAGGAGGACAGGGGAGTCAGCCCCAGCATTTT
TRBV6-6	TRBJ2-7	TRBD1	NA	CASTKDRAVGEQYF	TGTGCCAGCACTAAGGACAGGGCGGTCGGCGAGCAGTACTTC
TRBV5-5	TRBJ1-4	TRBD1	NA	CASSFRTGGYEKLFF	TGTGCCAGCAGCTTTCGGACAGGGGGTTATGAAAAACTGTTTTTT
TRBV18	TRBJ2-5	TRBD1	NA	CASSPGQGLGETQYF	TGTGCCAGCTCACCGGGACAGGGGTTAGGAGAGACCCAGTACTTC
TRBV2	TRBJ1-5	NA	many	CASSVAGNQPQHF	TGTGCCAGCAGTGTGGCGGGCAATCAGCCCCAGCATTTT
TRBV5-1	TRBJ1-1	NA	NA	CASSLTGGPEAFF	TGCGCCAGCAGCTTGACAGGTGGACCTGAAGCTTTCTTT
TRBV10-1	TRBJ1-1	TRBD1	NA	CASSEFAGGVTEAFF	TGCGCCAGCAGTGAGTTTGCAGGGGGCGTCACTGAAGCTTTCTTT
TRBV7-8	TRBJ2-3	NA	NA	CASSPLAGNTQYF	TGTGCCAGCAGCCCCCTAGCCGGGAATACGCAGTATTTT
TRBV6-4	TRBJ1-1	NA	NA	CASSQGGNTEAFF	TGTGCCAGCAGTCAGGGAGGGAACACTGAAGCTTTCTTT
TRBV7-9	TRBJ1-3	NA	NA	CASSLSGVGNTIYF	TGTGCCAGCAGCTTATCAGGGGTTGGAAACACCATATATTTT
TRBV10-2	TRBJ2-6	NA	NA	CASSGTTGANVLTF	TGCGCCAGCAGTGGGACAACTGGGGCCAACGTCCTGACTTTC
TRBV7-2	TRBJ1-6	TRBD1	NA	CASSPRQGKNSPLHF	TGTGCCAGCAGCCCCCGACAGGGGAAGAATTCACCCCTCCACTTT